The source of this TCR beta chain is a study of T-cell memory formation after mild COVID-19. Overall study results and limits: Proof of SARS-CoV-2 specificity was absent for the second-wave clones that crested on day 37. From day 15 to 85, contracting clones were balanced between CD4 and CD8, whereas later expanders leaned toward CD4+. Of the contracting clones, CD4+ ones lay mainly in CM and EM, and CD8+ ones in EMRA.

This clonotype was observed a few times. Its antigen is currently unknown. The CDR3 totals 11 residues. CDR1 MNHNS and CDR2 SASEGT come from the germline V gene. V was trimmed by 5 bases and J by 4 bases, leaving 6 bases between them. UMIs and sample barcodes were carried by the TCR alpha and TCR beta cDNA libraries that 5'RACE produced using constant-segment primers. MiXCR, run by TCRdb on the 5' RACE reads, gives a single entry per CDR3 protein. The data hold approximately 99,000 distinct CDR3 sequences, with 18% observed a single time. This receptor was identified in a man between 18 and 29 years old who had mild COVID-19 (a few samples of this study predate the infection). Cell type and time point are not known. The V call is TRBV6-1, the J call TRBJ2-7; the D is unclear. Sequenced input: PBMCs or a T cell subset sorted from them (not recorded which). The CDR3 DNA sequence: TGTGCCAGCAGTACCCATTACGAGCAGTACTTC. Protein product: CASSTHYEQYF.